The rows below give T cell receptor beta chains drawn from one sample of a study of blood T cell repertoires in COVID-19. The table came from immunoSEQ multiplex PCR; TCRdb's copy has only in-frame clones and leaves some out. This sample has a few hundred thousand clones; roughly 87% occur once, and the top ten carry 2.5% to 3.5%. The sequenced sample consisted of PBMCs or T cells enriched from blood (not recorded which). The source of these receptors is a woman aged 25-40 years who had recovered from COVID-19. The CDR3 runs from the conserved cysteine through the conserved F or W. D genes are given only for firm matches. Clone size, where shown, is once, few, many, or a class for clones that have expanded.

size	J	length	D	V	DNA	CDR3
-	TRBJ1-2	13	TRBD1	TRBV25-1	TGTGCCAGCAGTGAACACAGGGGCCGGGGCTACACCTTC	CASSEHRGRGYTF
-	TRBJ1-1	13	-	TRBV24-1	TGTGCCACCAGTGATTTTGAAGGCCTGAGGGCTTTCTTT	CATSDFEGLRAFF
-	TRBJ1-1	12	-	TRBV3-1/TRBV3-2	TGTGCCAGCAGCCATGCCGACAGCGGGGCTTTCTTT	CASSHADSGAFF
-	TRBJ1-1	13	TRBD1	TRBV25-1	TGTGCCAGCAGTGGGGACAGCAACACTGAAGCTTTCTTT	CASSGDSNTEAFF
few	TRBJ1-1	15	-	TRBV4-2	TGTGCCAGCAGCCAGTACAGGGCACGGGGCACTGAAGCTTTCTTT	CASSQYRARGTEAFF
-	TRBJ2-7	15	-	TRBV27	TGTGCCAGCAGTCCGACAGGCGTGGAGCCCTACGAGCAGTACTTC	CASSPTGVEPYEQYF
-	TRBJ2-3	15	TRBD2	TRBV7-9	TGTGCCAGCAGCTTACTCGGGGGGGCCGCAGATACGCAGTATTTT	CASSLLGGAADTQYF
-	TRBJ2-1	13	-	TRBV24-1	TGTGCCACCTCAAAAATCCCCTACAATGAGCAGTTCTTC	CATSKIPYNEQFF
few	TRBJ2-2	14	TRBD1	TRBV14	TGTGCCAGCAGGCGACAGGGGATGGCCGGGGAGCTGTTTTTT	CASRRQGMAGELFF
-	TRBJ1-1	13	-	TRBV28	TGTGCCAGCACCTTGGGAGGTTACACTGAAGCTTTCTTT	CASTLGGYTEAFF
-	TRBJ2-3	17	TRBD2	TRBV24-1	TGTGCCACCAGTGATCGCCGAACTAGCGGGAGAACAGATACGCAGTATTTT	CATSDRRTSGRTDTQYF
-	TRBJ2-1	14	-	TRBV14	TGTGCCAGCAGCCAAAAGTCCGCGCACAATGAGCAGTTCTTC	CASSQKSAHNEQFF
-	TRBJ2-7	13	-	TRBV5-1	TGCGCCAGCAGCTTGGCGGCTAGCGACGAGCAGTACTTC	CASSLAASDEQYF
-	TRBJ1-5	14	-	TRBV2	TGTGCCAGCATGGCTACAGGGCTAGGTCAGCCCCAGCATTTT	CASMATGLGQPQHF
-	TRBJ1-1	13	-	TRBV27	TGTGCCAGCAGTCAGGAGGTTGGCACTGAAGCTTTCTTT	CASSQEVGTEAFF
-	TRBJ1-2	13	TRBD1	TRBV3-1/TRBV3-2	TGTGCCAGCAGCCCCGACAGGGTAAAGGGCTACACCTTC	CASSPDRVKGYTF
-	TRBJ2-7	14	-	TRBV6-5	TGTGCCAGCAGTTACGCGGGGCTGATGGGCGAGCAGTACTTC	CASSYAGLMGEQYF